The 10 T cell receptor beta chains below were found in one sample sequenced in a study of shared clonotypes between healthy human individuals. The data were produced by immunoSEQ multiplex PCR, yet TCRdb's version contains in-frame clones alone and is incomplete. The profile shows fewer than 2.5 million clones, approximately 93% of them singletons. Sequenced sample: naive CD4+ T cells from PBMCs. Indicated subset: CD45RA+ positively selected. Every receptor here comes from a man aged 18 to 35 in good health. Some clones in this sample may be carry-over from other donors' samples.

V gene TRBV15 combines with J gene TRBJ1-1; tentative D call: TRBD1 (5 bases). The CDR3 is 14 residues long. V shed 5 bases and J shed 4 bases, with 14 bases lying between them. The germline V gene encodes CDR1 LNHNV and CDR2 YYDKDF (reference sequence). The CDR3 region has the DNA TGTGCCACCAGCTCACACCAAGGGGTCACTGAAGCTTTCTTT. Its protein is CATSSHQGVTEAFF. The whole variable domain, filled in from reference TRBV15 and TRBJ1-1, reads DAMVIQNPRYQVTQFGKPVTLSCSQTLNHNVMYWYQQKSSQAPKLLFHYYDKDFNNEADTPDNFQSRRPNTSFCFLDIRSPGLGDTAMYLCATSSHQGVTEAFFGQGTRLTVV.

In its sample, this clone was seen once. This chain links TRBV10-3 with TRBJ2-3; 7 positions agree with TRBD1. Germline V gives CDR1 ENHRY, CDR2 SYGVKD. The CDR3 length is 14 residues. Unmatched junction bases numbered 8, after V lost 6 bases and J lost 5 bases. The CDR3 sequence is CAIRPGGVGDTQYF. The CDR3, as DNA: TGTGCCATCAGGCCAGGGGGAGTCGGAGATACGCAGTATTTT.

The V and J genes are TRBV5-4 and TRBJ2-2; D is unresolved. Germline CDR1 reads SGHNT; CDR2 reads YYREEE (reference sequence). Trimming stripped 1 base from V and 1 base from J, with 8 bases between. This CDR3 has 15 amino acids. Here the CDR3 DNA reads TGTGCCAGCAGCTTGAGGCCAGGGAACACCGGGGAGCTGTTTTTT. Translating gives CASSLRPGNTGELFF.

This sequence joins TRBV5-1 and TRBJ2-5; possible D gene TRBD2, 6 bases. The CDR3 covers 15 residues. Germline lookup yields CDR1 SGHRS and CDR2 YFSETQ. V dropped 2 bases and J dropped 4 bases, with 15 bases sitting between them. The chain's CDR3 is CASSFGTAEGETQYF. In nucleotides, the CDR3 is TGCGCCAGCAGCTTTGGGACGGCGGAGGGAGAGACCCAGTACTTC.

This clone has just one count. The V and J genes are TRBV2 and TRBJ1-2; the match to TRBD1 covers 7 bases. This CDR3 has 14 amino acids. V trimming: 5 bases; J trimming: 4 bases; junction bases outside the gene matches: 7. CDR1 is SNHLY, CDR2 FYNNEI, per germline. The CDR3 here is CASSRQGVAYGYTF. In nucleotides, the CDR3 is TGTGCCAGCAGTCGGCAGGGGGTGGCCTATGGCTACACCTTC.

With regard to this clone: Other DNA sequences in the same sample also yield this CDR3. The rearrangement joins TRBV5-1 to TRBJ1-2; D unclear. This CDR3 spans 13 amino acids. V lost 0 bases, J lost 8 bases, and 11 bases lay in between. CDR1 and CDR2 (germline): SGHRS, YFSETQ. This CDR3 is CASSLVGEGGYTF. The CDR3 region has the DNA TGCGCCAGCAGCTTGGTCGGCGAAGGGGGCTACACCTTC.

The chain recombines TRBV27 with TRBJ1-1, with 7 bases aligning to TRBD1. The V segment lost 6 bases and the J segment 1 base; nucleotides outside the gene matches: 5. CDR1 and CDR2 (germline): MNHEY, SMNVEV (reference sequence). The CDR3 extends over 14 amino acids. The CDR3 here is CASSMGQRNTEAFF. Written as DNA, the CDR3 is TGTGCCAGCAGCATGGGACAGCGGAACACTGAAGCTTTCTTT.

The chain is built from TRBV6-5 and TRBJ2-2; D unresolved. This CDR3 has 12 amino acids. V dropped 6 bases and J dropped 6 bases, with 8 bases sitting between them. Germline CDR1 and CDR2: MNHEY and SVGAGI. The CDR3 DNA reads as TGTGCCAGCAGGCTAAAGGCCGGGGAGCTGTTTTTT. Its protein product is CASRLKAGELFF.

V gene TRBV4-1 combines with J gene TRBJ2-1, with D perhaps matching TRBD1 (5 bases). The CDR3 runs 13 residues. Trimming shortened V by 8 bases and J by 4 bases, and 12 bases separated the two germline ends. Germline V gene data show CDR1 as MGHRA and CDR2 as YSYEKL. In DNA form, the CDR3 reads TGCGCCAGCGGAGAAGGGGTATACAATGAGCAGTTCTTC. Its protein is CASGEGVYNEQFF.

In the case of this clone: Other DNA sequences from this sample encode an identical CDR3 as well. The gene calls are TRBV2 and TRBJ2-2; D is unresolved. CDR1 is SNHLY and CDR2 is FYNNEI in the germline V gene. The ends were cut back, 1 base at V and 4 bases at J, with 4 bases in the middle. The length of the CDR3 is 13 residues. CDR3 residues: CASSEVGTGELFF. Written as DNA, the CDR3 is TGTGCCAGCAGTGAAGTCGGCACCGGGGAGCTGTTTTTT. Supplemented by reference TRBV2 and TRBJ2-2, the full variable domain reads EPEVTQTPSHQVTQMGQEVILRCVPISNHLYFYWYRQILGQKVEFLVSFYNNEISEKSEIFDDQFSVERPDGSNFTLKIRSTKLEDSAMYFCASSEVGTGELFFGEGSRLTVL.